Presented here are 16 T cell receptor beta chains from one specimen sequenced in a study of cytomegalovirus exposure and HLA in healthy donors. Primers for the PCR totalled 60 Vbeta and 13 Jbeta. Profiling relied on immunoSEQ multiplex PCR, and the TCRdb table lists in-frame clones only, not all of them. The table includes about 160,000 clones, roughly 80% detected once. The specimen sequenced was PBMCs. These receptors originate from a young man in good health and CMV-seronegative.

This sequence joins TRBV18 and TRBJ2-7; 9 nucleotides align to TRBD1. The ends lost 6 bases at V and 5 bases at J; junction bases unmatched: 11. The CDR3 is made up of 15 amino acids. The germline gives CDR1 KGHSH, CDR2 LQKENI. The CDR3 nucleotides are TGTGCCAGCTCGCCAGCACAGGGGGCAAGGGACGAGCAGTACTTC. As protein: CASSPAQGARDEQYF.

Here the CDR3 reads CASSPSGGSGNTIYF. CDR3 sequence (DNA): TGTGCCAGCAGCCCGTCGGGGGGGAGCGGAAACACCATATATTTT. The rearrangement joins TRBV5-4 to TRBJ1-3; D is perhaps TRBD1 (5 bases). The V end lost 4 bases, the J end lost 4 bases, and 15 bases lay between the germline ends. The CDR3 extends over 15 amino acids. CDR1 is SGHNT, CDR2 YYREEE, per germline (reference sequence).

This rearrangement joins TRBV19 to TRBJ1-2; D unresolved. The CDR3 covers 12 residues. Trimming stripped 7 bases from V and 2 bases from J, with 8 bases between. CDR1 and CDR2 (germline): LNHDA, SQIVND (reference sequence). CDR3 bases: TGTGCCAGTACGCGGGCAAACTATGGCTACACCTTC. As protein: CASTRANYGYTF.

V is TRBV7-2 and J is TRBJ2-5, with 8 bases identical to TRBD1. The CDR3 is 13 amino acids. Germline lookup yields CDR1 SGHTA and CDR2 FQGNSA. The V and J ends lost 7 bases and 7 bases, in that order; junction bases with no gene match: 8. The CDR3: CASNQDRVGTQYF. The CDR3 DNA follows: TGTGCCAGCAACCAGGACAGGGTCGGGACCCAGTACTTC.

The genes are TRBV7-2 and TRBJ1-4; 8 nucleotides line up with TRBD1. The CDR3 totals 14 residues. The V gene end was trimmed by 2 bases and the J gene end by 5 bases; junction bases not matched to a gene: 1. The germline CDR1 and CDR2 sequences are SGHTA and FQGNSA. CDR3 sequence: CASSLWTGNEKLFF. The CDR3 bases are TGTGCCAGCAGCTTATGGACAGGGAATGAAAAACTGTTTTTT.

A few counts support this clone. The CDR3 spells CASSRGAGGYQETQYF. The CDR3 nucleotides are TGTGCCAGCAGTCGTGGGGCGGGGGGGTACCAAGAGACCCAGTACTTC. The gene calls are TRBV5-6 and TRBJ2-5, with TRBD2 identical over 9 bases. The CDR3 consists of 16 residues. Germline V gene lookup returns CDR1 SGHDT and CDR2 YYEEEE. V lost 5 bases to trimming and J lost 0 bases; unmatched junction nucleotides: 8.

This clone has a single count. CDR3 bases: TGCGCCAGCAGCTATACCGGGACAGGGGAGTCACCCCTCCACTTT. As protein: CASSYTGTGESPLHF. This rearrangement joins TRBV5-1 to TRBJ1-6, with 10 bases that match TRBD1. CDR1 and CDR2 (germline): SGHRS, YFSETQ. J lost 10 bases, V lost 3 bases, and 7 bases had no gene match. The CDR3 spans 15 residues.

The rearrangement uses TRBV2 and TRBJ2-7, with a possible D match to TRBD1 (6 bases). Trimming pared 6 bases from V and 6 bases from J, leaving 12 bases between. Looked up from germline, CDR1 is SNHLY and CDR2 is FYNNEI. The CDR3 has 12 residues. In DNA, the CDR3 is TGTGCCAGCAGGGGGGCGACAGCCGAGCAGTACTTC. Translation gives CASRGATAEQYF. The whole variable domain, remainder taken from reference TRBV2 and TRBJ2-7, is EPEVTQTPSHQVTQMGQEVILRCVPISNHLYFYWYRQILGQKVEFLVSFYNNEISEKSEIFDDQFSVERPDGSNFTLKIRSTKLEDSAMYFCASRGATAEQYFGPGTRLTVT.

This CDR3 is CASSTGQDYEQYF. DNA for the CDR3: TGTGCCAGCAGCACGGGACAGGACTACGAGCAGTACTTC. The rearrangement joins TRBV6-6 to TRBJ2-7; 8 bases agree with TRBD1. Germline loops: CDR1 MNHNY, CDR2 SVGAGI (reference sequence). This CDR3 contains 13 residues. V trimming: 6 bases; J trimming: 3 bases; junction bases outside the gene matches: 4.

V gene TRBV29-1 combines with J gene TRBJ1-1, with no clear D. V was clipped by 3 bases and J by 1 base, with 6 bases between them. This CDR3 has 12 amino acids. Germline CDR1 reads SQVTM; CDR2 reads ANQGSEA. The CDR3 DNA follows: TGCAGCGTTGACAGGCAGAACACTGAAGCTTTCTTT. Its protein is CSVDRQNTEAFF.

The chain links TRBV19 to TRBJ1-2; 8 bases are shared with TRBD1. This CDR3 contains 14 residues. Germline V lookup: CDR1 LNHDA, CDR2 SQIVND (reference sequence). Trimming at V came to 6 bases and at J to 4 bases, leaving 7 bases not matched to a gene. The CDR3 here is CASSSGGRGYGYTF. The CDR3 DNA reads TGTGCCAGTAGCTCAGGGGGCCGAGGCTATGGCTACACCTTC.

This chain connects TRBV21-1 to TRBJ2-4; TRBD2, the D gene given by the table, was not confirmed from the DNA. TRBV21-1 is annotated as a pseudogene. The CDR3 runs to 17 residues. The CDR3 is CASSNPLVAGAKNIQYF. The CDR3 region has the DNA TGTGCCAGCAGCAATCCGTTGGTGGCGGGAGCCAAAAACATTCAGTACTTC.

The chain has TRBV18 and TRBJ2-3; 12 positions match TRBD2. Germline V gives CDR1 KGHSH, CDR2 LQKENI. V gave up 3 bases and J gave up 8 bases; unmatched junction bases: 9. This CDR3 contains 16 residues. CDR3 loop: CASSPVGLAGTGTQYF. The DNA for the CDR3 is TGTGCCAGCTCACCGGTCGGACTAGCGGGAACGGGTACGCAGTATTTT.

The rearrangement joins TRBV19 to TRBJ1-5; 9 positions match TRBD1. CDR1 and CDR2 (germline): LNHDA, SQIVND (reference sequence). J gave up 6 bases and V 4 bases, and 7 bases lay outside the gene matches. The CDR3 spans 15 residues. The CDR3 loop reads CASSTTGGKGQPQHF. CDR3 bases: TGTGCCAGTAGTACCACAGGGGGCAAGGGTCAGCCCCAGCATTTT.

The chain couples TRBV5-1 to TRBJ2-2; 10 nucleotides line up with TRBD1. CDR1 and CDR2 (germline): SGHRS, YFSETQ. V was clipped by 0 bases and J by 4 bases; unmatched bases: 3. This CDR3 has 16 residues. The CDR3 nucleotides are TGCGCCAGCAGCTTGGCAGGGACAGGGGTCACCGGGGAGCTGTTTTTT. It is translated as CASSLAGTGVTGELFF.

CDR3 loop: CASSREGVGNQPQHF. In DNA form, the CDR3 reads TGTGCCAGCAGTAGAGAAGGGGTAGGTAATCAGCCCCAGCATTTT. The V gene is TRBV27, the J gene TRBJ1-5; tentatively, D is TRBD1 (5 bases). Trimming cost V 5 bases and J 4 bases, with 15 bases left between them. The CDR3 runs 15 residues. Germline loops: CDR1 MNHEY, CDR2 SMNVEV (reference sequence).